The 26 T cell receptor beta chains below come from one sample, sequenced in a study of glioma-infiltrating T cells. Using RNA template, CDR3s of TCR alpha and beta were amplified with iRepertoire arm-PCR. One entry per CDR3 protein results from TCRdb running MiXCR on the multiplex PCR reads. In the table there are about 140,000 distinct CDR3 sequences, approximately 39% of which are singletons. The material sequenced was glioma tissue, nonneoplastic brain tissue, or PBMCs (not recorded which). These receptors all stem from a human donor with low-grade glioma or glioblastoma, undergoing nonglioma brain surgery, or in good health (not recorded which).

This clonotype was detected only a few times. The chain combines TRBV10-3 with TRBJ1-4, with 7 positions matching TRBD1. This CDR3 is 13 amino acids long. Germline V lookup: CDR1 ENHRY, CDR2 SYGVKD. J was trimmed by 6 bases and V by 6 bases; bases with no gene match: 4. This CDR3 is CAISGQADEKLFF. CDR3 DNA: TGTGCCATCAGCGGACAGGCCGATGAAAAACTGTTTTTT.

This clonotype was observed many times. CDR3 region: CASSDFETQYF. Written as DNA, the CDR3 is TGTGCCAGCAGTGATTTCGAGACCCAGTACTTC. V and J are TRBV28 and TRBJ2-5; D gene uncertain. The V gene's germline CDR1 is MDHEN and CDR2 SYDVKM. Trimming took 5 bases from V and 5 from J, leaving 6 bases between them. CDR3 size: 11 residues.

This chain connects TRBV7-2 to TRBJ2-7; TRBD1 aligns across 7 bases. The junction had 12 bases not matched to a gene; V was cut back by 6 bases and J by 4 bases. The CDR3 has 15 amino acids. CDR1 is SGHTA and CDR2 is FQGNSA in the germline V gene. The CDR3 coding sequence is TGTGCCAGCAGTTCAACAGGGGCCCGGGGTTACGAGCAGTACTTC. Its protein is CASSSTGARGYEQYF.

In this sample, this clonotype turned up a few times. The chain is built from TRBV6-1 and TRBJ2-1; D remains unclear. The CDR3 runs to 13 residues. Germline V gene data show CDR1 as MNHNS and CDR2 as SASEGT. With 9 bases removed from V and 7 bases from J, the gap between germline ends came to 16 bases. The CDR3 here is CASTGQLGNEQFF. In DNA, the CDR3 is TGTGCCAGTACGGGCCAACTCGGTAATGAGCAGTTCTTC.

This clonotype was found many times. This sequence joins TRBV27 and TRBJ1-5, with D unresolved. The CDR3 runs 13 residues. The germline V and J ends were trimmed by 0 bases and 4 bases, with 4 bases remaining between them. The germline CDR1 and CDR2 sequences are MNHEY and SMNVEV (reference sequence). The CDR3 is CASSLSANQPQHF. The CDR3 nucleotides read TGTGCCAGCAGTTTATCGGCGAATCAGCCCCAGCATTTT.

V and J are TRBV3-1 and TRBJ2-3; TRBD2 is a possible D gene (7 bases). The V and J ends lost 4 bases and 8 bases respectively, with 16 bases between them. CDR3 size: 14 residues. The germline CDR1 and CDR2 sequences are LGHDT and YNNKEL (reference sequence). The CDR3 DNA reads as TGTGCCAGCAGCCGGGCGGGGGCTCCTCTTACGCAGTATTTT. This gives the protein CASSRAGAPLTQYF.

This clonotype was seen a handful of times. J is TRBJ2-3 and V is TRBV6-2 or TRBV6-3; perhaps TRBD1 as D (6 bases). V lost 3 bases to trimming and J lost 5 bases, with 15 bases between them. CDR1 MNHEY and CDR2 SVGEGT come from the germline V gene. The CDR3 has 15 amino acids. The CDR3 region has the DNA TGTGCCAGCAGTTATTACAGGGTTTTGAGAGATACGCAGTATTTT. This translates into CASSYYRVLRDTQYF.

The CDR3 coding sequence is TGTGCCACCAGTGACCCAGGGGGAGCGAACACCGGGGAGCTGTTTTTT. This sequence encodes CATSDPGGANTGELFF. The chain combines TRBV24-1 with TRBJ2-2; 7 bases are a match to TRBD1. The CDR3 is 16 amino acids. Losses at the gene ends were 4 bases for V and 0 bases for J; bases not matched to a gene: 4. Per the germline V gene, CDR1 is KGHDR and CDR2 is SFDVKD.

V is TRBV6-1 and J is TRBJ2-7, with 8 bases that match TRBD1. After removal of 8 bases from V and 0 bases from J, the junction contained 6 bases not matched to a gene. This CDR3 contains 14 residues. Looked up from germline, CDR1 is MNHNS and CDR2 is SASEGT. CDR3 region: CASQTDRGSYEQYF. The CDR3 DNA is TGTGCCAGCCAGACAGACAGGGGCTCCTACGAGCAGTACTTC.

This clonotype came up a few times. V and J are TRBV20-1 and TRBJ2-1; a possible D gene is TRBD1 (5 bases). Germline assignment: CDR1 DFQATT and CDR2 SNEGSKA (reference sequence). The CDR3 consists of 16 residues. Trimming pared 4 bases from V and 0 bases from J, leaving 16 bases between. The CDR3 reads CSAKPFGASSYNEQFF. CDR3 DNA: TGCAGTGCTAAGCCTTTTGGGGCAAGCTCCTACAATGAGCAGTTCTTC.

The V call is TRBV6-6, the J call TRBJ2-1; the D is unclear. V shed 6 bases and J shed 8 bases, with 17 bases lying between them. The germline V gene has CDR1 MNHNY and CDR2 SVGAGI (reference sequence). This CDR3 has 14 residues. The CDR3 bases are TGTGCCAGCAGCACCACCGTAGGTAGAGATGAGCAGTTCTTC. Amino acids: CASSTTVGRDEQFF.

As concerns this clonotype: Sequence at one end of the junction differs from germline and may be a read error. The chain couples TRBV28 to TRBJ2-1; 10 bases fit TRBD2. The CDR3 totals 15 residues. Germline CDR1 and CDR2: MDHEN and SYDVKM. In nucleotides, the CDR3 is TGTGCCAGCAGTACCTCTAGCGGGAGTCTCGATGAGAAGTTCTTC. It encodes CASSTSSGSLDEKFF.

This clonotype was seen more than once but under ten times. The chain recombines TRBV2 with TRBJ2-3; perhaps TRBD2 as D (5 bases). Trimming stripped 6 bases from V and 11 bases from J, with 12 bases between. Germline V gives CDR1 SNHLY, CDR2 FYNNEI. This CDR3 is built from 11 residues. Here the CDR3 reads CASRDPGMQYF. CDR3 nucleotide sequence: TGTGCCAGCAGAGACCCCGGGATGCAGTATTTT.

This chain uses TRBV4-1 with TRBJ1-6; D ambiguous. The CDR3 extends over 15 amino acids. V lost 5 bases to trimming and J lost 3 bases, with 11 bases between them. Germline-derived CDR1 and CDR2 are MGHRA and YSYEKL. CDR3 protein: CASSSSGNYNSPLHF. The CDR3 DNA follows: TGCGCCAGCAGCTCCTCGGGGAACTATAATTCACCCCTCCACTTT.

The V gene is TRBV6-2 or TRBV6-3, the J gene TRBJ1-1; D perhaps matches TRBD1 (5 bases). V was pared by 4 bases and J by 4 bases, with 10 bases between. This CDR3 comprises 13 residues. CDR1 MNHEY and CDR2 SVGEGT come from the germline V gene. The CDR3 is CASSFDRSTEAFF. CDR3 nucleotide sequence: TGTGCCAGCAGTTTCGACAGAAGCACTGAAGCTTTCTTT.

This clonotype was counted only a few times. The gene calls are TRBV19 and TRBJ2-3; D is undetermined. Per germline, CDR1 LNHDA and CDR2 SQIVND (reference sequence). The CDR3 is made up of 14 amino acids. V dropped 5 bases and J dropped 4 bases, with 13 bases sitting between them. CDR3 sequence (DNA): TGTGCCAGTAGTCTTACCGGTGGCCCAGATACGCAGTATTTT. This sequence encodes CASSLTGGPDTQYF.

This clonotype was seen only a few times. The rearrangement links TRBV28 to TRBJ2-7, with a possible D match to TRBD2 (5 bases). The V end was cut by 6 bases, the J end by 0 bases, with 12 bases between. The CDR3 spans 14 residues. Germline V CDR1 and CDR2: MDHEN, SYDVKM. The CDR3 reads CASSPFAGSYEQYF. In nucleotides, the CDR3 is TGTGCCAGCAGCCCCTTTGCGGGCTCCTACGAGCAGTACTTC.

Only a few counts were recorded for this clonotype. The rearrangement links TRBV6-1 to TRBJ1-5; perhaps TRBD1 as D (6 bases). CDR1 and CDR2 (germline): MNHNS, SASEGT. CDR3 length: 16 residues. Trimming removed 5 bases from V and 0 bases from J, with 14 bases in between. The CDR3 here is CASSSEPTGSNQPQHF. The CDR3 DNA follows: TGTGCCAGCAGTTCCGAACCGACAGGTAGCAATCAGCCCCAGCATTTT.

This clonotype was seen only once. The gene calls are TRBV6-2 or TRBV6-3 and TRBJ2-5, with 7 bases fitting TRBD2. Germline CDR1 reads MNHEY; CDR2 reads SVGEGT. The CDR3 is made up of 15 amino acids. The V gene end was trimmed by 5 bases and the J gene end by 1 base; junction bases not matched to a gene: 7. In nucleotides, the CDR3 is TGTGCCAGCAGTAGGCTCGGCGGGGGCCAAGAGACCCAGTACTTC. As protein: CASSRLGGGQETQYF.

The chain links TRBV18 to TRBJ2-3; D gene ambiguous. Looked up from germline, CDR1 is KGHSH and CDR2 is LQKENI. Trimming removed 1 base from V and 5 bases from J, with 13 bases in between. The CDR3 totals 15 residues. Written as DNA, the CDR3 is TGTGCCAGCTCACCACGCGGACGGACGATAGATACGCAGTATTTT. Amino acid sequence: CASSPRGRTIDTQYF.

V and J are TRBV19 and TRBJ2-1; 9 nucleotides line up with TRBD1. The CDR3 covers 16 residues. Trimming removed 5 bases from V and 7 bases from J; junction bases left unmatched: 12. Germline-derived CDR1 and CDR2 are LNHDA and SQIVND (reference sequence). CDR3 region: CASSSGTGPFNNEQFF. CDR3 in DNA: TGTGCCAGTAGTTCCGGGACAGGGCCTTTCAATAATGAGCAGTTCTTC.

This clonotype has ten or more counts. The V and J genes are TRBV5-1 and TRBJ2-3; unclear D gene. CDR1 is SGHRS and CDR2 is YFSETQ in the germline V gene. CDR3 length: 13 amino acids. V lost 2 bases and J 5 bases, leaving 9 bases between the germline ends. CDR3 DNA: TGCGCCAGCAGCTTACGGGCCCAAGATACGCAGTATTTT. The encoded protein is CASSLRAQDTQYF.

Comments on this clonotype: A read error is likely, as this CDR3 ends without the conserved phenylalanine or tryptophan. The J gene is TRBJ1-1, the V gene TRBV18; D is perhaps TRBD1 (5 bases). The germline V gene has CDR1 KGHSH and CDR2 LQKENI. The CDR3 sequence is 12 residues long. Trimming pared 5 bases from V and 1 base from J, leaving 5 bases between. The chain's CDR3 is CASSTGNTEAFS. The CDR3 nucleotides are TGTGCCAGCTCAACAGGGAACACTGAAGCTTTCTCT.

This sequence joins TRBV4-2 and TRBJ2-3; unclear D gene. Trimming removed 2 bases at V and 0 bases at J, with 9 bases between. CDR1 LGHNA and CDR2 YNFKEQ come from the germline V gene. This CDR3 region has 15 residues. The CDR3 coding sequence is TGTGCCAGCAGCCAAATAGTAACTAGCACAGATACGCAGTATTTT. Translation gives CASSQIVTSTDTQYF.

The chain carries TRBV20-1 and TRBJ2-3; 8 nucleotides line up with TRBD2. The J segment lost 5 bases and the V segment lost 6 bases, leaving 16 bases of the junction unmatched. This CDR3 contains 16 residues. The germline V gene encodes CDR1 DFQATT and CDR2 SNEGSKA (reference sequence). CDR3 nucleotide sequence: TGCAGTGCCATCTCCCGGGAGGGAGGGCCAATAGATACGCAGTATTTT. This sequence encodes CSAISREGGPIDTQYF.

This clonotype appeared many times. The CDR3 region is CSAAGGPSGNTIYF. CDR3 nucleotide sequence: TGCAGTGCAGCAGGCGGCCCCTCTGGAAACACCATATATTTT. The chain carries TRBV20-1 and TRBJ1-3; D gene unclear. CDR1 is DFQATT, CDR2 SNEGSKA, per germline (reference sequence). V was clipped by 6 bases and J by 0 bases, with 12 bases between them. The CDR3 length is 14 residues.